The source of this T cell receptor (beta chain) is a study of blood T cell repertoires in COVID-19. Study as a whole: Sources were T cells, B-cell-depleted T cells, or PBMCs; the material itself was cDNA or gDNA.

The CDR3 consists of 15 residues. Germline V gene sequence: CDR1 SGHRS, CDR2 YFSETQ. V lost 1 base to trimming and J lost 6 bases; unmatched junction nucleotides: 7. Original analysis: Amplification of reference gene primers was used by the study to estimate nucleated cell counts. The repertoire was sequenced with immunoSEQ multiplex PCR; TCRdb's copy has only in-frame clones and lacks some. V and J calls and clone size follow that table, whereas D and trimming were derived from the DNA. In the table there are 410,000 or so clones, roughly 89% of which are singletons. The TCR sequence derives from a woman between 25 and 40 years old with active or convalescent COVID-19. Sample: peripheral blood. The chain couples TRBV5-1 to TRBJ2-7; TRBD1 agrees at 10 bases. The CDR3: CASSLTSGTGAEQYF. CDR3 in DNA: TGCGCCAGCAGCTTGACATCCGGGACAGGGGCCGAGCAGTACTTC.